This T cell receptor (beta chain) emerged from a study of identical twins. As for this clonotype: Its antigen remains unknown.

General study results and limits: Cord blood's abundant beta clonotypes had fewer insertions, unlike memory repertoires.

Healthy Caucasians alone served as donors. TCRdb independently ran MiXCR on the 5' RACE reads; one entry per CDR3 protein. The sample consists of hundreds of thousands of distinct CDR3 sequences, roughly 7% of them appearing once. The CDR3 runs to 13 residues. Germline CDR1 MDHEN, CDR2 SYDVKM. Trimming stripped 1 base from V and 9 bases from J, with 10 bases between. A further study also used this sample, focusing on yellow fever vaccine responses in identical twins. That source reports: Reportedly, the response of twins' T cells to the vaccine seemed partly convergent, partly personalized.

This clonotype was sampled from a woman under 30 in good health. This chain connects TRBV28 to TRBJ2-1, with D unresolved. The sequencing sample was made of memory (CD45RO+) T cells sorted from blood. The CDR3 region has the DNA TGTGCCAGCAGTTTATCGATTATTTTTGAGCAGTTCTTC. Translation: CASSLSIIFEQFF.